This is a list of T cell receptor beta chains from one sample in a study of CD8 T cells in Susac syndrome. From the immunoSEQ multiplex PCR reads, TCRdb called clonotypes with MiXCR, one entry per CDR3 protein. The sample holds 230,000 or so distinct CDR3 sequences; approximately 95% are singletons and the top ten take roughly 0.1%. The sequenced material came from CD4+ T cells from PBMCs. Every receptor here comes from a human donor with multiple sclerosis. Both conserved end residues are part of each CDR3. A D gene is named only where the DNA matches it firmly. Size is omitted from some rows. Given values are once, few, many or a class for expanded clones.

cdr3_length,v_call,d_call,clone_size,j_call,cdr3_nt,cdr3_aa
13,TRBV7-9,NA,NA,TRBJ1-2,TGTGCCAGCAGCTACGGTGAAAACTATGGCTACACCTTC,CASSYGENYGYTF
13,TRBV10-3,NA,once,TRBJ2-7,TGTGCCATCAGTAAAGACCTAACGGGAGAGCAGTACTTC,CAISKDLTGEQYF
18,TRBV7-8,TRBD2,NA,TRBJ2-5,TGTGCCAGCAGCGCTGGAAATAGCGGGAGGTCGCGCCAAGAGACCCAGTACTTC,CASSAGNSGRSRQETQYF
17,TRBV7-9,TRBD1,NA,TRBJ1-1,TGTGCCAGCAGCTTAGTCCCAGGGGGTTCGAGGAACACTGAAGCTTTCTTT,CASSLVPGGSRNTEAFF
12,TRBV2,NA,NA,TRBJ1-2,TGTGCCAGCAGTGAACAGGGTCATGGCTACACCTTC,CASSEQGHGYTF
18,TRBV11-2,NA,NA,TRBJ2-7,TGTGCCAGCAGCCCGAGGCGGGCAAGACGAACCATGTCCTACGAGCAGTACTTC,CASSPRRARRTMSYEQYF
16,TRBV27,TRBD1,NA,TRBJ1-3,TGTGCCAGCAGTTACAGGGGTCCGGGCTCTGGAAACACCATATATTTT,CASSYRGPGSGNTIYF
14,TRBV20-1,NA,NA,TRBJ1-4,TGCAGTGCTAGAGTCAGGAGATCTAATGAAAAACTGTTTTTT,CSARVRRSNEKLFF
14,TRBV5-1,NA,NA,TRBJ2-1,TGCGCCAGCAGCTTGGATGGACTCTTCAATGAGCAGTTCTTC,CASSLDGLFNEQFF
14,TRBV12-3/TRBV12-4,TRBD1,NA,TRBJ2-5,TGTGCCAGCAGTTTAAGTGGGACAGGCTCGACCCAGTACTTC,CASSLSGTGSTQYF
11,TRBV29-1,NA,NA,TRBJ2-1,TGCAGCGTTGTTTTTCGGGAACTGCAGTTCTTC,CSVVFRELQFF
13,TRBV7-9,NA,NA,TRBJ1-2,TGTGCCAGCAGCTTAGCAAGATCGGGAGCCTACACCTTC,CASSLARSGAYTF
13,TRBV2,NA,NA,TRBJ2-5,TGTGCCAGCAGTATTCTAGGACAAGAGACCCAGTACTTC,CASSILGQETQYF
14,TRBV20-1,TRBD2,NA,TRBJ2-5,TGCAGTGCTGACTCCGCGGGGGAGGGAGAGACCCAGTACTTC,CSADSAGEGETQYF
12,TRBV20-1,TRBD2,NA,TRBJ2-7,TGCAGTGCTTCGGGAGGGCAATACGAGCAGTACTTC,CSASGGQYEQYF
13,TRBV18,NA,NA,TRBJ1-5,TGTGCCAGCTCACCGAGGAGCAATCAGCCCCAGCATTTT,CASSPRSNQPQHF
13,TRBV20-1,TRBD2,NA,TRBJ2-3,TGCAGTGCTAGGTGGCGGGGGATGAATACGCAGTATTTT,CSARWRGMNTQYF
15,TRBV7-9,NA,NA,TRBJ1-2,TGTGCCAGCAGTCCGTCCTTTGAGGGACGCTATGGCTACACCTTC,CASSPSFEGRYGYTF
12,TRBV6-1,NA,NA,TRBJ2-5,TGTGCCAGCAGTCGCAACCAAGAGACCCAGTACTTC,CASSRNQETQYF
17,TRBV12-3/TRBV12-4,TRBD1,NA,TRBJ2-6,TGTGCCAGCAGTCCCACACAGGGGGGCTCTGGGGCCAACGTCCTGACTTTC,CASSPTQGGSGANVLTF
16,TRBV23-1,TRBD2,NA,TRBJ2-1,TGCGCCAGCAGTCAAGGGACTAGCGGGGACAACAATGAGCAGTTCTTC,CASSQGTSGDNNEQFF
15,TRBV19,TRBD1,NA,TRBJ2-1,TGTGCCAGTAGGACAGGGGGAGTCCCCTACAATGAGCAGTTCTTC,CASRTGGVPYNEQFF
15,TRBV24-1,TRBD1,NA,TRBJ2-5,TGTGCCACCAGTGATCTTCGGACAGGGTACGAGACCCAGTACTTC,CATSDLRTGYETQYF
16,TRBV3-1,TRBD1,NA,TRBJ1-1,TGTGCCAGCAGCCTAGGGACAGGGAGGCGAAACACTGAAGCTTTCTTT,CASSLGTGRRNTEAFF
14,TRBV28,NA,NA,TRBJ1-1,TGTGCCAGCAGTTTAAAGGGGATGAACACTGAAGCTTTCTTT,CASSLKGMNTEAFF
15,TRBV29-1,TRBD2,NA,TRBJ2-1,TGCAGCGCCAGACTAGCGGGAGGCTCCTACAATGAGCAGTTCTTC,CSARLAGGSYNEQFF
15,TRBV3-1,TRBD2,NA,TRBJ2-7,TGTGCCAGCAGCCGAACTAGCGGACTACCCTACGAGCAGTACTTC,CASSRTSGLPYEQYF
15,TRBV14,NA,NA,TRBJ2-3,TGTGCCAGCAGCCAAGACCTAGCCCGGGCAGATACGCAGTATTTT,CASSQDLARADTQYF
15,TRBV27,NA,NA,TRBJ2-7,TGTGCCACGACCCCCCGACAGGGAGGCTCCTACGAGCAGTACTTC,CATTPRQGGSYEQYF
13,TRBV20-1,TRBD1,few,TRBJ2-7,TGCAGTGCTAGAGGGCAGGGGGCCTACGAGCAGTACTTC,CSARGQGAYEQYF
15,TRBV10-3,NA,NA,TRBJ2-1,TGTGCCATCAGTGATAGTGTAGAGGGTGGCGGTGAGCAGTTCTTC,CAISDSVEGGGEQFF
12,TRBV28,NA,once,TRBJ2-2,TGTGCCAGCAGTCCACATGGGTTGGAGCTGTTTTTT,CASSPHGLELFF
15,TRBV7-2,TRBD2,NA,TRBJ2-1,TGTGCCAGCAGCCCCGGGACTAGCGGGAGCAATGAGCAGTTCTTC,CASSPGTSGSNEQFF
16,TRBV18,TRBD2,NA,TRBJ2-1,TGTGCCAGCTCACCTCAGCGACTAGCGGGCGATGATGAGCAGTTCTTC,CASSPQRLAGDDEQFF
14,TRBV4-1,NA,NA,TRBJ2-7,TGCGCCAGCAGCCAAGTAGGATCAGGCTACGAGCAGTACTTC,CASSQVGSGYEQYF
13,TRBV2,TRBD1,NA,TRBJ1-2,TGTGCCAGCAGGGGGGACAGCTCTGATGGCTACACCTTC,CASRGDSSDGYTF
16,TRBV28,TRBD1,NA,TRBJ2-7,TGTGCCAGCATCCCGGGACAGGGCCCGACACAATACGAGCAGTACTTC,CASIPGQGPTQYEQYF
16,TRBV25-1,NA,NA,TRBJ1-1,TGTGCCAGCAGAATCAGCGGCGGAAAGGGGAACACTGAAGCTTTCTTT,CASRISGGKGNTEAFF
12,TRBV20-1,NA,NA,TRBJ1-1,TGCAGTGCCGGACAGTCTAACACTGAAGCTTTCTTT,CSAGQSNTEAFF
19,TRBV20-1,NA,once,TRBJ1-3,TGCAGTGCTAGGCCACCCGGGACAAGCCCTCCTTACTCTGGAAACACCATATATTTT,CSARPPGTSPPYSGNTIYF
16,TRBV7-8,TRBD1,NA,TRBJ1-2,TGTGCCAGCAGCTTGGGACAGGGATTGAGTAACTATGGCTACACCTTC,CASSLGQGLSNYGYTF
12,TRBV29-1,NA,NA,TRBJ2-7,TGCAGCGTTGGGCTAGCGTACGGCGAGCAGTACTTC,CSVGLAYGEQYF
16,TRBV13,TRBD1,NA,TRBJ2-7,TGTGCCAGCAGCTTATTCGGACAGGGGTTGATCTACGAGCAGTACTTC,CASSLFGQGLIYEQYF
15,TRBV20-1,NA,NA,TRBJ2-1,TGCAGTGCTCCCTCCCGGGCGGGCTACTTCAATGAGCAGTTCTTC,CSAPSRAGYFNEQFF
13,TRBV6-1,NA,few,TRBJ2-5,TGTGCCAGCAGTGATCGGGGTCGGGAGACCCAGTACTTC,CASSDRGRETQYF
13,TRBV20-1,NA,NA,TRBJ1-2,TGCAGTGCGGGAGGGGAGGCTAACTATGGCTACACCTTC,CSAGGEANYGYTF
15,TRBV3-1,NA,NA,TRBJ2-3,TGTGCCAGCAGCCAAGGGACCCTAGCGTTAGATACGCAGTATTTT,CASSQGTLALDTQYF
13,TRBV29-1,NA,NA,TRBJ1-5,TGCAGCGTTGAAGACGCCTTTGGCCAGCCCCAGCATTTT,CSVEDAFGQPQHF
16,TRBV4-2,NA,NA,TRBJ2-7,TGTGCCAGCAGCGTCCACCGGGAGCATAACCGATACGAGCAGTACTTC,CASSVHREHNRYEQYF
16,TRBV15,NA,NA,TRBJ2-7,TGTGCCACCAGCATCACACCAGGAACAGGGTCCTACGAGCAGTACTTC,CATSITPGTGSYEQYF
18,TRBV14,TRBD2,NA,TRBJ2-7,TGTGCCAGCAGCCAAGCAACTCCACTAGCGGGAGACTCCTACGAGCAGTACTTC,CASSQATPLAGDSYEQYF
12,TRBV29-1,TRBD1,NA,TRBJ1-2,TGCAGCGTTGGAGTTGTAGGGGACAGGCCGACCTTC,CSVGVVGDRPTF
15,TRBV7-3,NA,NA,TRBJ2-3,TGTGCCAGCAGCTCCACCGGGAGCGGAGGGGATACGCAGTATTTT,CASSSTGSGGDTQYF